What follows are 17 T cell receptor beta chains derived from one specimen sequenced in a study of cytomegalovirus exposure and HLA in healthy donors. Use of 60 Vbeta and 13 Jbeta primers characterized the PCR. The method was immunoSEQ multiplex PCR; TCRdb's version includes in-frame clones alone and lacks a portion of them. There are over 100,000 clones in the sample; 65% to 75% occur only once, and around 4.9% lies in the top ten. Sequencing was carried out using PBMCs. These receptors came from a man aged 30 to 45 in good health and CMV-seropositive.

The V and J genes are TRBV2 and TRBJ1-4, with D tentatively TRBD1 (5 bases). Germline assignment: CDR1 SNHLY and CDR2 FYNNEI. V was shortened by 10 bases and J by 3 bases, with 18 bases between the two germline ends. This CDR3 spans 15 amino acids. CDR3 bases: TGTGCCACCATGAAACAGGTCACTGCTAATGAAAAACTGTTTTTT. Its translation: CATMKQVTANEKLFF.

The genes are TRBV28 and TRBJ2-7; 8 bases match TRBD1. The CDR3 has 14 residues. Germline trimming cut 4 bases from V and 5 bases from J; bases unmatched to any gene: 7. Germline V CDR1 and CDR2: MDHEN, SYDVKM. For the CDR3, the DNA is TGTGCCAGCAGTTACGGACAGGGTAGCAACGAGCAGTACTTC. Amino acid sequence: CASSYGQGSNEQYF.

The chain employs TRBV6-5 and TRBJ1-6; 8 bases map to TRBD1. CDR1 is MNHEY, CDR2 SVGAGI, per germline. With V trimmed by 8 bases and J by 9 bases, 6 bases remained unmatched. The CDR3 has 13 residues. The chain's CDR3 is CASRGRGLSPLHF. The CDR3, as DNA: TGTGCCAGCCGGGGCAGGGGGCTTTCACCCCTCCACTTT.

This chain joins TRBV7-7 and TRBJ2-1; D remains ambiguous. The V gene's germline CDR1 is SSHAT and CDR2 FNYEAQ (reference sequence). The CDR3 spans 11 residues. Trimming shortened V by 9 bases and J by 7 bases, and 10 bases separated the two germline ends. The CDR3, as DNA: TGTGCCAGTGGGCCTCTAAATGAGCAGTTCTTC. This encodes CASGPLNEQFF.

This clone has only one observation. The rearrangement joins TRBV15 to TRBJ2-1, with D maybe TRBD2 (5 bases). The length of the CDR3 is 13 residues. Deletions cut 7 bases from V and 4 bases from J, with 11 bases between. Germline assignment: CDR1 LNHNV and CDR2 YYDKDF (reference sequence). The CDR3 DNA reads TGTGCCACCACCCGGACGGGATACAATGAGCAGTTCTTC. It encodes CATTRTGYNEQFF.

This sequence joins TRBV29-1 and TRBJ2-3, with D perhaps matching TRBD2 (6 bases). Germline V lookup: CDR1 SQVTM, CDR2 ANQGSEA. The CDR3 covers 15 residues. V lost 5 bases and J lost 0, with 15 bases in between. CDR3 loop: CSVTRGGSSTDTQYF. CDR3 bases: TGCAGCGTTACCCGCGGAGGGTCTAGCACAGATACGCAGTATTTT.

The V call is TRBV9, the J call TRBJ2-7; a possible D gene is TRBD2 (5 bases). The V gene's germline CDR1 is SGDLS and CDR2 YYNGEE. The ends were cut back, 0 bases at V and 2 bases at J, with 9 bases in the middle. The CDR3 loop spans 14 amino acids. The chain's CDR3 is CASSVDAGTYEQYF. The DNA of the CDR3 is TGTGCCAGCAGCGTAGACGCGGGCACCTACGAGCAGTACTTC.

This rearrangement joins TRBV18 to TRBJ2-1; 7 nucleotides line up with TRBD2. The V segment lost 4 bases and the J segment 0 bases; nucleotides outside the gene matches: 6. CDR3 length: 16 amino acids. Germline values: CDR1 KGHSH, CDR2 LQKENI. CDR3 loop: CASSLNGGSSYNEQFF. DNA for the CDR3: TGTGCCAGCTCACTTAACGGGGGGTCCTCCTACAATGAGCAGTTCTTC. Using reference TRBV18 and TRBJ2-1 for the parts outside the CDR3, the full variable domain is NAGVMQNPRHLVRRRGQEARLRCSPMKGHSHVYWYRQLPEEGLKFMVYLQKENIIDESGMPKERFSAEFPKEGPSILRIQQVVRGDSAAYFCASSLNGGSSYNEQFFGPGTRLTVL.

This chain links TRBV2 with TRBJ2-7, with D perhaps TRBD1 (7 bases). The CDR3 sequence is 14 residues long. The germline V gene encodes CDR1 SNHLY and CDR2 FYNNEI. Between the trimmed V and J ends, which lost 8 bases and 5 bases, there was a span of 19 bases. CDR3 loop: CASGPGTGQDEQYF. The CDR3 region has the DNA TGTGCCAGCGGTCCGGGGACTGGACAGGACGAGCAGTACTTC.

The V gene is TRBV30, the J gene TRBJ2-1, with D unresolved. Germline CDR1 reads GTSNPN; CDR2 reads SVGIG (reference sequence). The ends were cut back, 6 bases at V and 0 bases at J, with 12 bases in the middle. The CDR3 is 14 amino acids. The CDR3 DNA reads as TGTGCCTGCCAATTGTCGAGCTCCTACAATGAGCAGTTCTTC. Its translation: CACQLSSSYNEQFF. The variable domain in full, with the rest retrieved from reference TRBV30 and TRBJ2-1, is SQTIHQWPATLVQPVGSPLSLECTVEGTSNPNLYWYRQAAGRGLQLLFYSVGIGQISSEVPQNLSASRPQDRQFILSSKKLLLSDSGFYLCACQLSSSYNEQFFGPGTRLTVL.

This clone was observed a few times. The chain employs TRBV7-3 and TRBJ1-2, with 7 nucleotides matching TRBD1. The CDR3 has 16 amino acids. Germline CDR1 reads SGHTA; CDR2 reads FQGTGA. V was clipped by 2 bases and J by 4 bases; unmatched bases: 10. In DNA form, the CDR3 reads TGTGCCAGCAGCTTAGGACCCGGACAGGCTCCCTATGGCTACACCTTC. Translating it yields CASSLGPGQAPYGYTF.

The J gene is TRBJ1-2, the V gene TRBV28, with TRBD1 matching over 9 bases. Germline values: CDR1 MDHEN, CDR2 SYDVKM. There are 16 residues in the CDR3. The ends lost 3 bases at V and 5 bases at J; junction bases unmatched: 10. CDR3 loop: CASSLSTGGPGYGYTF. The CDR3 bases are TGTGCCAGCAGTTTGTCTACAGGGGGCCCGGGTTATGGCTACACCTTC.

This clone is a singleton in its sample. The chain carries TRBV6-5 and TRBJ1-5; a possible D gene is TRBD1 (6 bases). Trimming shortened V by 4 bases and J by 6 bases, and 13 bases separated the two germline ends. Germline-derived CDR1 and CDR2 are MNHEY and SVGAGI. The CDR3 is 14 residues long. The CDR3, as DNA: TGTGCCAGCAGTTTGGGACACACCGGTCAGCCCCAGCATTTT. Its protein product is CASSLGHTGQPQHF.

The chain uses TRBV13 and TRBJ1-1; D uncertain. This CDR3 region has 15 residues. Trimming stripped 2 bases from V and 3 bases from J, with 13 bases between. CDR1 PRHDT and CDR2 FYEKMQ come from the germline V gene (reference sequence). CDR3 DNA: TGTGCCAGCAGCTTAACGGGGAGGGCAGACACTGAAGCTTTCTTT. Encoded protein: CASSLTGRADTEAFF. Full variable domain (outside the CDR3, taken from reference TRBV13 and TRBJ1-1): AAGVIQSPRHLIKEKRETATLKCYPIPRHDTVYWYQQGPGQDPQFLISFYEKMQSDKGSIPDRFSAQQFSDYHSELNMSSLELGDSALYFCASSLTGRADTEAFFGQGTRLTVV.

The chain couples TRBV6-5 to TRBJ1-5; D call uncertain. Looked up from germline, CDR1 is MNHEY and CDR2 is SVGAGI. The CDR3 sequence is 14 residues long. Trimming left V 6 bases short and J 0 bases short, with 9 bases between. The CDR3 region is CASRPDYSNQPQHF. CDR3 bases: TGTGCCAGCAGGCCAGATTATAGCAATCAGCCCCAGCATTTT.

This clone was seen a few times. The V call is TRBV16, the J call TRBJ2-7; no firm D call. The CDR3 consists of 12 residues. V was shortened by 4 bases and J by 3 bases, with 7 bases between the two germline ends. CDR1 KGHSY and CDR2 FQNENV come from the germline V gene. The CDR3 DNA sequence: TGTGCCAGCAGCCTCTCGGGCTACGAGCAGTACTTC. This encodes CASSLSGYEQYF.

The V call is TRBV13, the J call TRBJ2-3; a weak D match, TRBD2 (5 bases). The CDR3 extends over 15 amino acids. The germline V gene has CDR1 PRHDT and CDR2 FYEKMQ (reference sequence). Deletions cut 0 bases from V and 2 bases from J, with 9 bases between. The CDR3 region is CASSLGEGFTDTQYF. CDR3 coding DNA: TGTGCCAGCAGCTTAGGCGAGGGCTTCACAGATACGCAGTATTTT.